Given below is one T cell receptor (beta chain) in context. Regarding time point: persistent/refractory GD, antithyroid drugs over 5 years with positive TRAb. PBMC-extracted RNA yielded the TCR library. Those enrolled as patients came out of an endocrinology department in Xi'an, China. This entry comes from a study of regulatory T cells in long-lasting Graves disease. HTBI primers from iRepertoire and Arm-PCR of CDR3 regions yielded the TCR beta libraries. TCRdb independently ran MiXCR on the multiplex PCR reads; one entry per CDR3 protein. The sample lists roughly 490,000 distinct CDR3 sequences; about 22% were seen once. The V end lost 2 bases, the J end lost 7 bases, and 12 bases lay between the germline ends. The germline CDR1 and CDR2 sequences are MNHEY and SVGAGI. The CDR3 runs to 15 residues.

The TCR sequence derives from a female donor with Graves disease. The sample in question was peripheral blood mononuclear cells (PBMCs), obtained when the disease was refractory, from a patient treated with antithyroid drugs. The chain employs TRBV6-5 and TRBJ1-6; tentative D call: TRBD1 (5 bases). The CDR3 is CASSYRVEGNSPLHF. The CDR3 region has the DNA TGTGCCAGCAGTTACAGGGTGGAGGGGAATTCACCCCTCCACTTT.